This paragraph covers one T cell receptor beta chain sequence. Its antigen remains unidentified. The data belong to a study of T cell responses to AZD1222 COVID-19 vaccine. General observations from the study: Clonal diversity may have been underestimated in mostly white British donors.

Produced via immunoSEQ multiplex PCR; TCRdb's table is partial and in-frame only. This sample has some 120,000 clones, with approximately 83% found just once. CDR1 is MNHNS and CDR2 is SASEGT in the germline V gene. The CDR3 runs 13 residues. V was pared by 0 bases and J by 4 bases, with 7 bases between. This TCR was recovered from an adult in good health. The gene calls are TRBV6-1 and TRBJ2-7; D ambiguous. The specimen was peripheral blood, collected on day 0 of MenACWY control vaccination. CDR3 amino acids: CASSEASWYEQYF. The DNA for the CDR3 is TGTGCCAGCAGTGAAGCCTCATGGTACGAGCAGTACTTC.